Each of the 13 T cell receptor beta chains below was sequenced from the same sample in a study of graft-versus-host responses after intestinal transplantation. Intraepithelial and lamina propria lymphocytes were released after the graft tissue was processed. TCRdb's table, derived via immunoSEQ multiplex PCR, lists solely in-frame clones and lacks some. The table has around 11,000 clones, 76% seen once. The sample was ileum tissue, taken 23 days after intestinal transplant. These receptors were taken from a human patient who received an intestinal transplant, so some T cells may come from the graft donor.

This clone was observed a few times. V and J are TRBV19 and TRBJ1-2; unclear D gene. With 4 bases removed from V and 4 bases from J, the gap between germline ends came to 19 bases. This CDR3 region has 16 residues. The germline V gene has CDR1 LNHDA and CDR2 SQIVND (reference sequence). CDR3 bases: TGTGCCAGTAGTACCTTAGCCTTGAACCCTACCTATGGCTACACCTTC. It specifies CASSTLALNPTYGYTF. Combining the CDR3 with reference TRBV19 and TRBJ1-2 gives the whole variable domain DGGITQSPKYLFRKEGQNVTLSCEQNLNHDAMYWYRQDPGQGLRLIYYSQIVNDFQKGDIAEGYSVSREKKESFPLTVTSAQKNPTAFYLCASSTLALNPTYGYTFGSGTRLTVV.

The chain links TRBV7-9 to TRBJ1-5, with a weak D call TRBD1 (5 bases). From germline, CDR1 is SEHNR and CDR2 FQNEAQ (reference sequence). This CDR3 spans 15 amino acids. V shed 0 bases and J shed 4 bases, with 10 bases lying between them. CDR3 DNA sequence: TGTGCCAGCAGCTTAGCGATGGGGGGGAATCAGCCCCAGCATTTT. It yields the protein CASSLAMGGNQPQHF.

The chain joins TRBV28 to TRBJ1-5; D is possibly TRBD1 (6 bases). Germline V gene sequence: CDR1 MDHEN, CDR2 SYDVKM. V lost 11 bases and J 6 bases, leaving 14 bases between the germline ends. The CDR3 has 12 residues. This CDR3 reads CACNREGQPQHF. The CDR3 DNA is TGTGCCTGTAACAGGGAAGGTCAGCCCCAGCATTTT.

This chain connects TRBV6-1 to TRBJ1-5; the D gene is possibly TRBD1 (5 bases). The CDR3 is made up of 13 amino acids. Looked up from germline, CDR1 is MNHNS and CDR2 is SASEGT. CDR3 sequence: CAAGRPPNQPQHF. As DNA, the CDR3 is TGTGCGGCGGGGCGCCCCCCCAATCAGCCCCAGCATTTT.

V usage is TRBV15 and J usage is TRBJ2-6; 11 nucleotides line up with TRBD2. J was trimmed by 0 bases and V by 5 bases; bases with no gene match: 3. The CDR3 runs 17 residues. Germline V lookup: CDR1 LNHNV, CDR2 YYDKDF (reference sequence). The DNA for the CDR3 is TGTGCCACCAGCTTGGGACTAGCGGACTCTGGGGCCAACGTCCTGACTTTC. Its protein is CATSLGLADSGANVLTF.

The chain links TRBV7-6 to TRBJ2-1; D unclear. Trimming took 4 bases from V and 1 from J, leaving 26 bases between them. CDR3 size: 20 residues. CDR1 and CDR2 from the germline V gene are SGHVS and FNYEAQ. CDR3 amino acids: CASSSIKIGMQLPSYNEQFF. Written as DNA, the CDR3 is TGTGCCAGCAGCTCCATTAAAATTGGTATGCAGTTGCCATCCTACAATGAGCAGTTCTTC.

The J gene is TRBJ2-1, the V gene TRBV6-1; D is uncertain. Germline V gives CDR1 MNHNS, CDR2 SASEGT. The V end was cut by 6 bases, the J end by 4 bases, with 4 bases between. CDR3 length equals 11 residues. CDR3 DNA: TGTGCCAGCAGGGCTTACAATGAGCAGTTCTTC. Translation: CASRAYNEQFF.

The rearrangement uses TRBV6-6 and TRBJ1-2; 7 bases line up with TRBD1. Trimming at V came to 0 bases and at J to 6 bases, leaving 1 base not matched to a gene. The CDR3 length is 13 residues. Germline CDR1 is MNHNY and CDR2 is SVGAGI (reference sequence). In nucleotides, the CDR3 is TGTGCCAGCAGTTACTCAGGGGGCGATGGCTACACCTTC. This sequence encodes CASSYSGGDGYTF.

The genes are TRBV9 and TRBJ2-1; 13 bases align to TRBD2. CDR1 is SGDLS, CDR2 YYNGEE, per germline. This CDR3 has 16 amino acids. With 3 bases clipped from V and 7 bases from J, the junction kept 7 bases outside the gene matches. The CDR3 bases are TGTGCCAGCAGCGGATCGACTAGCGGGAGGTCAAATGAGCAGTTCTTC. This sequence encodes CASSGSTSGRSNEQFF.

The rearrangement links TRBV2 to TRBJ2-5, with TRBD1 matching 9 bases. In germline, CDR1 is SNHLY, CDR2 FYNNEI. This CDR3 region has 14 residues. The J segment lost 4 bases and the V segment lost 4 bases, leaving 4 bases of the junction unmatched. The CDR3 sequence is CASSVDRGSETQYF. Here the CDR3 DNA reads TGTGCCAGCAGTGTTGACAGGGGGTCAGAGACCCAGTACTTC.

The chain uses TRBV29-1 and TRBJ2-7; maybe TRBD1 (6 bases). The germline V and J ends were trimmed by 6 bases and 3 bases, with 15 bases remaining between them. The CDR3 extends over 13 amino acids. Germline V gene sequence: CDR1 SQVTM, CDR2 ANQGSEA. As DNA, the CDR3 is TGCAGCGTCCAGACAGGCCTTCTCTACGAGCAGTACTTC. Residues: CSVQTGLLYEQYF.

The chain has TRBV6-4 and TRBJ1-2; the D is unclear. CDR3 length equals 17 residues. Germline-derived CDR1 and CDR2 are MRHNA and SNTAGT. V lost 6 bases, J lost 2 bases, and 22 bases lay in between. The CDR3 loop reads CASSLTTKSGINYGYTF. The CDR3 nucleotides are TGTGCCAGCAGCCTCACCACCAAAAGCGGAATAAACTATGGCTACACCTTC.

This clone was observed a few times. The chain combines TRBV9 with TRBJ2-3; 8 positions match TRBD2. Per germline, CDR1 SGDLS and CDR2 YYNGEE. With 0 bases clipped from V and 0 bases from J, the junction kept 0 bases outside the gene matches. The CDR3 spans 15 residues. CDR3 loop: CASSVGTSSTDTQYF. The CDR3 coding sequence is TGTGCCAGCAGCGTAGGGACTAGCAGCACAGATACGCAGTATTTT.